These T cell receptor beta chains were read from a single sample in a study of cytomegalovirus exposure and HLA in healthy donors. Data came from immunoSEQ multiplex PCR; TCRdb stores just in-frame clones and leaves some out. The sample has under 200,000 clones; around 83% are singletons. Sequencing used PBMCs. These receptors came from a woman in her late teens or twenties in good health and CMV-seronegative. Both conserved end residues are part of each CDR3. D genes are given only for firm matches. The listing skips clone size in some rows; elsewhere it reads once, few, many or a size class.

TRBV14,TRBJ2-6,.,.,TGTGCCAGCAGCCAAGTAAAAGGGGCTGGGGCCAACGTCCTGACTTTC,CASSQVKGAGANVLTF
TRBV6-1,TRBJ1-1,.,.,TGTGCCAGCCCCAACCCCCTACAGCTTAACACTGAAGCTTTCTTT,CASPNPLQLNTEAFF
TRBV11-2,TRBJ1-2,.,.,TGTGCCAGCAGCTTAGATCGGGTGGTTGGCTACACCTTC,CASSLDRVVGYTF
TRBV2,TRBJ1-1,.,TRBD1,TGTGCCAGCTTTGCGACAGGGGTCACTGAAGCTTTCTTT,CASFATGVTEAFF
TRBV7-2,TRBJ1-2,.,TRBD1,TGTGCCAGCAGCCCGAGGACAGGGGCGAACGGCTACACCTTC,CASSPRTGANGYTF
TRBV6-6,TRBJ2-7,few,.,TGTGCCAGCAGTTACGTGCAGGGCCCCCTCTCCTACGAGCAGTACTTC,CASSYVQGPLSYEQYF
TRBV6-5,TRBJ2-7,.,TRBD1,TGTGCCAGCAGTTACTTTAGACAGGGGGGAGCCTACGAGCAGTACTTC,CASSYFRQGGAYEQYF
TRBV7-7,TRBJ2-3,.,TRBD2,TGTGCTAGCAGCCAGAATAGCGGGAGGGCCTCTCTGTATTTT,CASSQNSGRASLYF
TRBV27,TRBJ2-1,.,.,TGTGCCAGCCGTTCCTTTGACAGCAATGAGCAGTTCTTC,CASRSFDSNEQFF
TRBV28,TRBJ2-7,.,TRBD1,TGTGCCAGCAGTCCCCTGGGACAGGAACACGAGCAGTACTTC,CASSPLGQEHEQYF
TRBV7-9,TRBJ2-1,.,TRBD2,TGTGCCAGCAGCTCCCAGGGGCGGAGCGGGAGCTCCTACAATGAGCAGTTCTTC,CASSSQGRSGSSYNEQFF
TRBV4-1,TRBJ2-6,few,.,TGCGCCAGCAGCCAAGAACAGGGATCTGGGGCCAACGTCCTGACTTTC,CASSQEQGSGANVLTF
TRBV10-3,TRBJ2-1,.,.,TGTGCCATCAGTCGGGAGGGGGCGCTTGCCAATGAGCAGTTCTTC,CAISREGALANEQFF
TRBV5-8,TRBJ2-7,.,TRBD1,TGTGCCAGCAGCTGGGGACAGGTAAACTACGAGCAGTACTTC,CASSWGQVNYEQYF